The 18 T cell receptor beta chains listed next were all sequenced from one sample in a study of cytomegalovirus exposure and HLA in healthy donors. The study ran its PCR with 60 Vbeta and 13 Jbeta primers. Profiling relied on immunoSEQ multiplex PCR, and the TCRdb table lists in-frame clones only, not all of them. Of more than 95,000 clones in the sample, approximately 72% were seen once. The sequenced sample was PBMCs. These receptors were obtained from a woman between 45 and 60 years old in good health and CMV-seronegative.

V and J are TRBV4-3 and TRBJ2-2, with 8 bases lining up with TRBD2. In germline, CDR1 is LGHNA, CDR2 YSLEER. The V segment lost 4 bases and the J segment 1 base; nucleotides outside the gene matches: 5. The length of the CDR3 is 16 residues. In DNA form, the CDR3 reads TGCGCCAGCAGCCGTCGACTAGCGTTGAACACCGGGGAGCTGTTTTTT. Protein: CASSRRLALNTGELFF.

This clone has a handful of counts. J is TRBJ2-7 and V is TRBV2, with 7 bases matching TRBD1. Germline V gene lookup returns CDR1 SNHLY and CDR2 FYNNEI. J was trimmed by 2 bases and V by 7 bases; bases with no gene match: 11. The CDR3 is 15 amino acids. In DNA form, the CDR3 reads TGTGCCAGCACCTCCCCACAGGGGACAACCTACGAGCAGTACTTC. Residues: CASTSPQGTTYEQYF. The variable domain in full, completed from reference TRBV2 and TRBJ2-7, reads EPEVTQTPSHQVTQMGQEVILRCVPISNHLYFYWYRQILGQKVEFLVSFYNNEISEKSEIFDDQFSVERPDGSNFTLKIRSTKLEDSAMYFCASTSPQGTTYEQYFGPGTRLTVT.

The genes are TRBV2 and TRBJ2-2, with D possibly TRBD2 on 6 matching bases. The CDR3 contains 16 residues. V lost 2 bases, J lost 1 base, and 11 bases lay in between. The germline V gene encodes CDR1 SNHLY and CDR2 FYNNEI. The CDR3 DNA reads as TGTGCCAGCAGTGAAACCGAGCGGGTGAACACCGGGGAGCTGTTTTTT. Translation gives CASSETERVNTGELFF.

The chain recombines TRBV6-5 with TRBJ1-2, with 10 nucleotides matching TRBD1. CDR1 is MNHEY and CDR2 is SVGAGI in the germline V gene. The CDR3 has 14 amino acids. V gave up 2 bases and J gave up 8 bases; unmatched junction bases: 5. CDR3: CASSYRDRGLGYTF. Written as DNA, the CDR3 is TGTGCCAGCAGTTACCGTGACAGGGGGCTCGGCTACACCTTC.

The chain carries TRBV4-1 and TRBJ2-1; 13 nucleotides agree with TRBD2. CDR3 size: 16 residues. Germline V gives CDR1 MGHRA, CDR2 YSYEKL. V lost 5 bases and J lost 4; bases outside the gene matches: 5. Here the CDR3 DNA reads TGCGCCAGCAGCTCAGTACTAGCGGGGGGGTACAATGAGCAGTTCTTC. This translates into CASSSVLAGGYNEQFF.

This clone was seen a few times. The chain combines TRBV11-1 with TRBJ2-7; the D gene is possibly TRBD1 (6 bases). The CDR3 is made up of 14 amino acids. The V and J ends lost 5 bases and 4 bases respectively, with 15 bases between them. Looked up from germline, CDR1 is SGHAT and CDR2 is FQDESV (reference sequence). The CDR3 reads CASSRLTQGYEQYF. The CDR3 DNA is TGTGCCAGCAGCCGTCTAACACAGGGATACGAGCAGTACTTC.

The CDR3 region has the DNA TGCGCCAGCAGCTTGGCCTTGGGAGGGGGTAGCACTGAAGCTTTCTTT. It specifies CASSLALGGGSTEAFF. The chain carries TRBV5-1 and TRBJ1-1, with D maybe TRBD1 (6 bases). The CDR3 is 16 residues long. The V gene lost 0 bases and the J gene lost 4 bases, with 16 bases spanning the gap. Germline lookup yields CDR1 SGHRS and CDR2 YFSETQ.

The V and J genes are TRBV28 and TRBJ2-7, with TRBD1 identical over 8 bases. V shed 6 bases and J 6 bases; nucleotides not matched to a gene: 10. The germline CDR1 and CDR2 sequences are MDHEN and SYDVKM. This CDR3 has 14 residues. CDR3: CASRERQGTVEQYF. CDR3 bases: TGTGCCAGCAGGGAGAGACAGGGGACGGTCGAGCAGTACTTC.

The CDR3 reads CASRSGSSYEQYF. In DNA form, the CDR3 reads TGTGCCAGTAGGTCGGGGAGCTCCTACGAGCAGTACTTC. The chain is built from TRBV19 and TRBJ2-7; D perhaps matches TRBD2 (5 bases). CDR3 length: 13 amino acids. V was cut by 6 bases and J by 0 bases, with 9 bases left in between. CDR1 LNHDA and CDR2 SQIVND come from the germline V gene (reference sequence).

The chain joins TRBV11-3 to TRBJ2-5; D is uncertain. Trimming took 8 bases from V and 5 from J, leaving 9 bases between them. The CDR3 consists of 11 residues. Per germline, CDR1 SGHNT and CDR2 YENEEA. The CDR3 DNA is TGTGCCAGCCAACTAAAGGAGACCCAGTACTTC. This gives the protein CASQLKETQYF.

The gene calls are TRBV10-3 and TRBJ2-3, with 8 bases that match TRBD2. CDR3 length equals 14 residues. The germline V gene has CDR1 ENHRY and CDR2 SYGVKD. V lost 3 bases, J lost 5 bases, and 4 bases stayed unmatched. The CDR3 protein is CAISEGLAGDTQYF. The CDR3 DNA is TGTGCCATCAGTGAAGGTCTAGCGGGAGATACGCAGTATTTT.

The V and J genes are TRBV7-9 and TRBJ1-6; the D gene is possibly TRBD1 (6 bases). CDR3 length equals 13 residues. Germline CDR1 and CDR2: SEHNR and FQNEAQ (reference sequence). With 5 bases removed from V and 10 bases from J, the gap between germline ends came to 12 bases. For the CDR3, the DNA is TGTGCCAGCAGCCTTCAGGGACAATCACCCCTCCACTTT. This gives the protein CASSLQGQSPLHF. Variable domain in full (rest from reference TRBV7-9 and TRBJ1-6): DTGVSQNPRHKITKRGQNVTFRCDPISEHNRLYWYRQTLGQGPEFLTYFQNEAQLEKSRLLSDRFSAERPKGSFSTLEIQRTEQGDSAMYLCASSLQGQSPLHFGNGTRLTVT.

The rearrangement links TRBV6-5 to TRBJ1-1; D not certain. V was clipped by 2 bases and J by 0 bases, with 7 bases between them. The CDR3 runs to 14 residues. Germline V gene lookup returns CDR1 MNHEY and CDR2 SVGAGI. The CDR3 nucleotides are TGTGCCAGCAGTTACGAGGGATTGAACACTGAAGCTTTCTTT. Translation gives CASSYEGLNTEAFF.

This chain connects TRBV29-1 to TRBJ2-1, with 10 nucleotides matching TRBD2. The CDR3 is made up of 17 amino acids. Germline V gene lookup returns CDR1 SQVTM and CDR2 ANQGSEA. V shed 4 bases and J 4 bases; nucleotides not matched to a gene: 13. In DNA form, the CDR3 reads TGCAGCGTTGTGGTTTCTACTAGCGGGACTCTATACAATGAGCAGTTCTTC. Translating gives CSVVVSTSGTLYNEQFF.

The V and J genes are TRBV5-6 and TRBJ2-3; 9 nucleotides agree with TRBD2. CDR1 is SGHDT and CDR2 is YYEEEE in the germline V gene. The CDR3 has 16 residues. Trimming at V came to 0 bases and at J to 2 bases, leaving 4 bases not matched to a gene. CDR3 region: CASSLGLAELTDTQYF. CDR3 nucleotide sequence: TGTGCCAGCAGCTTGGGACTAGCGGAGCTCACAGATACGCAGTATTTT. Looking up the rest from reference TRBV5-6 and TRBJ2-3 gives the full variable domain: DAGVTQSPTHLIKTRGQQVTLRCSPKSGHDTVSWYQQALGQGPQFIFQYYEEEERQRGNFPDRFSGHQFPNYSSELNVNALLLGDSALYLCASSLGLAELTDTQYFGPGTRLTVL.

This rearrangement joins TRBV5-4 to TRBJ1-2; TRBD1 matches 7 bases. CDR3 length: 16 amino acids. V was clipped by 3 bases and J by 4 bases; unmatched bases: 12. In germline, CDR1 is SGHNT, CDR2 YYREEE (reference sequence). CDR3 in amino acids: CASSSFWDSGGYGYTF. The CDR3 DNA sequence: TGTGCCAGCAGCTCCTTCTGGGACAGTGGGGGCTATGGCTACACCTTC.

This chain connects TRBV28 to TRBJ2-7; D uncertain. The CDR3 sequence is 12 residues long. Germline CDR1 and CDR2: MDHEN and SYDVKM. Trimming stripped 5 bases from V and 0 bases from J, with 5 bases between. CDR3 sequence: CASSPSSYEQYF. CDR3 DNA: TGTGCCAGCAGTCCTAGCTCCTACGAGCAGTACTTC.

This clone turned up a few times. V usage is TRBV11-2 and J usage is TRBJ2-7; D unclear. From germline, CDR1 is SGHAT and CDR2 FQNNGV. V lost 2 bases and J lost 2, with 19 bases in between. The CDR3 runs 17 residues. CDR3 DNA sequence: TGTGCCAGCAGCTTAACCTTCGTCGGTCGAGCCGCCTACGAGCAGTACTTC. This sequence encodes CASSLTFVGRAAYEQYF.